The next 22 T cell receptor beta chains were all read from a single sample in a study of T cells after yellow fever vaccination. TCRdb reprocessed the 5' RACE reads with MiXCR, giving one entry per CDR3 protein. Of a few hundred thousand distinct CDR3 sequences listed, under 20% were seen once; the top ten hold roughly a sixth. Sequenced material: PBMCs, taken before the yellow fever booster vaccination. The source of these receptors is a man aged 18 to 35 who received the YFV17D yellow fever vaccine.

V is TRBV2 and J is TRBJ2-5; TRBD2 agrees at 13 bases. J was trimmed by 1 base and V by 6 bases; bases with no gene match: 8. Germline CDR1 is SNHLY and CDR2 is FYNNEI. The CDR3 contains 17 residues. DNA for the CDR3: TGTGCCAGCAGCCTTGGACTAGCGGGGGTTCTCCAAGAGACCCAGTACTTC. Translation: CASSLGLAGVLQETQYF.

This clonotype turned up a few times. The chain combines TRBV4-1 with TRBJ2-1, with 11 nucleotides matching TRBD1. The germline gives CDR1 MGHRA, CDR2 YSYEKL. Germline trimming cut 4 bases from V and 7 bases from J; bases unmatched to any gene: 9. CDR3 length: 16 residues. This chain's CDR3 is CASSPGPGQGGNEQFF. CDR3 coding DNA: TGCGCCAGCAGCCCCGGACCGGGACAGGGGGGGAATGAGCAGTTCTTC.

This clonotype was picked up a small number of times. The chain links TRBV4-2 to TRBJ2-3, with TRBD1 matching over 9 bases. J lost 6 bases, V lost 1 base, and 11 bases had no gene match. The CDR3 has 17 residues. Germline V gives CDR1 LGHNA, CDR2 YNFKEQ. CDR3 DNA: TGTGCCAGCAGCCAAGCGGGGGAACAGGGGGCTGGTGATACGCAGTATTTT. Its protein is CASSQAGEQGAGDTQYF.

This sequence joins TRBV28 and TRBJ1-2; 7 bases line up with TRBD1. The germline CDR1 and CDR2 sequences are MDHEN and SYDVKM. The CDR3 is made up of 15 amino acids. The V and J ends lost 3 bases and 8 bases, in that order; junction bases with no gene match: 12. This chain's CDR3 is CASSFQGTDIWGYTF. The DNA of the CDR3 is TGTGCCAGCAGTTTCCAGGGGACAGATATTTGGGGCTACACCTTC.

The V and J genes are TRBV4-3 and TRBJ2-1; 8 nucleotides align to TRBD2. Trimming cost V 2 bases and J 5 bases; bases outside gene matches: 14. Germline V gene sequence: CDR1 LGHNA, CDR2 YSLEER. This CDR3 has 18 amino acids. The CDR3 protein is CASSQKGWGGGLHNEQFF. The CDR3 DNA follows: TGCGCCAGCAGCCAAAAGGGTTGGGGCGGGGGGTTGCACAATGAGCAGTTCTTC.

The sample holds a few counts of this clonotype. V usage is TRBV6-5 and J usage is TRBJ1-2, with a possible D match to TRBD1 (5 bases). The CDR3 contains 13 residues. V dropped 6 bases and J dropped 12 bases, with 20 bases sitting between them. CDR1 and CDR2 from the germline V gene are MNHEY and SVGAGI. The CDR3 loop reads CASSPTPDRGNTF. The CDR3, as DNA: TGTGCCAGCAGCCCTACCCCCGACAGAGGTAACACCTTC.

The V call is TRBV7-2, the J call TRBJ2-3; D remains unclear. The CDR3 has 13 residues. V was cut by 4 bases and J by 6 bases, with 11 bases left in between. The V gene's germline CDR1 is SGHTA and CDR2 FQGNSA. The CDR3 sequence: CASSSGIMDTQYF. The DNA of the CDR3 is TGTGCCAGCAGCTCTGGTATTATGGATACGCAGTATTTT.

Only a few counts were recorded for this clonotype. The chain couples TRBV20-1 to TRBJ2-1, with 8 bases fitting TRBD1. This CDR3 contains 15 residues. CDR1 and CDR2 from the germline V gene are DFQATT and SNEGSKA (reference sequence). After removal of 4 bases from V and 7 bases from J, the junction contained 12 bases not matched to a gene. This chain's CDR3 is CSATRQGRSPNEQFF. Here the CDR3 DNA reads TGCAGTGCTACGAGACAGGGGAGGTCCCCTAATGAGCAGTTCTTC.

This chain joins TRBV20-1 and TRBJ2-1; 10 bases line up with TRBD2. This CDR3 has 11 residues. Germline CDR1 reads DFQATT; CDR2 reads SNEGSKA (reference sequence). The CDR3 protein is CRGLAGDEQFF. The CDR3 bases are TGCAGGGGTCTAGCGGGGGATGAGCAGTTCTTC.

In this sample, this clonotype turned up a few times. The chain joins TRBV5-6 to TRBJ2-2; 9 bases align to TRBD1. Germline V gene data show CDR1 as SGHDT and CDR2 as YYEEEE. V shed 0 bases and J 6 bases; nucleotides not matched to a gene: 6. This CDR3 contains 16 residues. The CDR3: CASSLAGTGFSGELFF. The CDR3 bases are TGTGCCAGCAGCTTGGCCGGGACAGGGTTTTCCGGGGAGCTGTTTTTT.

V usage is TRBV4-3 and J usage is TRBJ2-7; D might be TRBD2 (8 bases). The V end lost 4 bases, the J end lost 0 bases, and 13 bases lay between the germline ends. This CDR3 is built from 15 residues. CDR1 LGHNA and CDR2 YSLEER come from the germline V gene. The CDR3 spells CASSPGRGPSYEQYF. The DNA of the CDR3 is TGCGCCAGCAGCCCCGGGAGGGGGCCCTCCTACGAGCAGTACTTC.

This clonotype was counted between two and nine times. The chain recombines TRBV5-1 with TRBJ2-3, with 9 positions matching TRBD1. From germline, CDR1 is SGHRS and CDR2 YFSETQ. This CDR3 has 16 residues. V was pared by 3 bases and J by 4 bases, with 9 bases of the junction left unmatched. The CDR3 spells CASSSGGQGQADTQYF. The CDR3, as DNA: TGCGCCAGCAGCTCTGGGGGACAGGGCCAAGCAGATACGCAGTATTTT.

This clonotype was seen a few times. This rearrangement joins TRBV29-1 to TRBJ2-2, with D maybe TRBD1 (7 bases). Germline CDR1 reads SQVTM; CDR2 reads ANQGSEA. This CDR3 comprises 18 residues. V was clipped by 0 bases and J by 0 bases, with 17 bases between them. The DNA of the CDR3 is TGCAGCGTTGAAGATCCGGAGGGCGACAGGGCGAACACCGGGGAGCTGTTTTTT. This encodes CSVEDPEGDRANTGELFF.

This clonotype was seen a handful of times. The chain uses TRBV5-5 and TRBJ1-1; no firm D call. The CDR3 runs to 12 residues. The germline CDR1 and CDR2 sequences are SGHKS and YYEKEE (reference sequence). V was trimmed by 4 bases and J by 8 bases, leaving 12 bases between them. CDR3 in DNA: TGTGCCAGCAGCCCCCAGCCGGGGGAAGCTTTCTTT. Its protein is CASSPQPGEAFF.

This clonotype was observed a few times. The V and J genes are TRBV27 and TRBJ1-5; D unclear. This CDR3 is 15 amino acids long. Germline V gives CDR1 MNHEY, CDR2 SMNVEV (reference sequence). V lost 5 bases and J 3 bases, leaving 14 bases between the germline ends. CDR3 coding DNA: TGTGCCAGCAGTCCGGTGGGATTTAACAATCAGCCCCAGCATTTT. The encoded protein is CASSPVGFNNQPQHF.

The count of this clonotype is one. Without the conserved terminal phenylalanine or tryptophan, this CDR3 likely stems from a read error. The rearrangement joins TRBV6-6 to TRBJ2-3; 8 bases line up with TRBD2. Germline CDR1 and CDR2: MNHNY and SVGAGI (reference sequence). The V and J ends lost 4 bases and 2 bases, in that order; junction bases with no gene match: 8. The CDR3 is 16 residues long. The DNA of the CDR3 is TGTGCCAGCAGTTCCCGACTTAGCGGGGACACAGATACGCAGTATTCT. Translating it yields CASSSRLSGDTDTQYS.

The V call is TRBV7-6, the J call TRBJ1-5; no definite D call. V was shortened by 5 bases and J by 7 bases, with 18 bases between the two germline ends. This CDR3 has 15 amino acids. Germline CDR1 SGHVS, CDR2 FNYEAQ. As DNA, the CDR3 is TGTGCCAGCAGCCAGGAAGGACGCGCAATCCAGCCCCAGCATTTT. Translating it yields CASSQEGRAIQPQHF.

This clonotype has just a few counts. The rearrangement joins TRBV7-2 to TRBJ1-3, with TRBD1 identical over 8 bases. V was pared by 4 bases and J by 9 bases, with 5 bases of the junction left unmatched. Germline V gene lookup returns CDR1 SGHTA and CDR2 FQGNSA. CDR3 length: 13 amino acids. The CDR3 reads CASSSGQGPTIYF. In DNA, the CDR3 is TGTGCCAGCAGCTCCGGACAGGGCCCCACCATATATTTT.

This clonotype turned up a few times. The J gene is TRBJ1-4, the V gene TRBV6-5, with 8 bases identical to TRBD1. The CDR3 runs 15 residues. V trimming: 5 bases; J trimming: 8 bases; junction bases outside the gene matches: 10. Germline V gene lookup returns CDR1 MNHEY and CDR2 SVGAGI. The CDR3 region is CASSTHQGAREKLFF. The DNA of the CDR3 is TGTGCCAGCAGTACGCACCAGGGGGCGCGGGAAAAACTGTTTTTT.

The chain employs TRBV6-6 and TRBJ2-3; 15 bases line up with TRBD2. This CDR3 has 17 amino acids. CDR1 is MNHNY and CDR2 is SVGAGI in the germline V gene (reference sequence). The V segment lost 1 base and the J segment 4 bases; nucleotides outside the gene matches: 3. The DNA for the CDR3 is TGTGCCAGCAGTTACTTTGGACTAGCGGGGGGGGCAGATACGCAGTATTTT. Protein sequence: CASSYFGLAGGADTQYF.

The chain has TRBV7-8 and TRBJ2-2; D call uncertain. Germline assignment: CDR1 SGHVS and CDR2 FQNEAQ. The CDR3 has 16 amino acids. Trimming pared 1 base from V and 2 bases from J, leaving 11 bases between. CDR3 coding DNA: TGTGCCAGCAGCTTAGTCCGGCTACTCAACACCGGGGAGCTGTTTTTT. It codes for CASSLVRLLNTGELFF.

The chain employs TRBV28 and TRBJ2-7; D is undetermined. This CDR3 has 13 amino acids. The V end was cut by 6 bases, the J end by 3 bases, with 12 bases between. Per the germline V gene, CDR1 is MDHEN and CDR2 is SYDVKM. CDR3 region: CASSSIGDYEQYV. Written as DNA, the CDR3 is TGTGCCAGCAGCTCGATCGGAGACTACGAGCAGTACGTC.